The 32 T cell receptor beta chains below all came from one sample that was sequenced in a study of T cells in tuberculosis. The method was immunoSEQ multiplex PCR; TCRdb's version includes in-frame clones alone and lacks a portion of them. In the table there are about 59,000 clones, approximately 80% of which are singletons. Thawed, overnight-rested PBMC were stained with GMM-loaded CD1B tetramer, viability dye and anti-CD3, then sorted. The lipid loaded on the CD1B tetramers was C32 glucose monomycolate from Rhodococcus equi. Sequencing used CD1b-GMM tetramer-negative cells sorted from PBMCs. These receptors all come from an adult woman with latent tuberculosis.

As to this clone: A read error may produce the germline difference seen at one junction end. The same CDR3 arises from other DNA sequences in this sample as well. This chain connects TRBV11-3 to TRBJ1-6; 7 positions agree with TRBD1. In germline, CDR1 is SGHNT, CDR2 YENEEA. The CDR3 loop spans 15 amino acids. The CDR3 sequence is CASSQGQLYNSPLHF. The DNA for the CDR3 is TGTGCCAGCAGCCAGGGACAGCTTTATAATTCCCCCCTCCACTTT.

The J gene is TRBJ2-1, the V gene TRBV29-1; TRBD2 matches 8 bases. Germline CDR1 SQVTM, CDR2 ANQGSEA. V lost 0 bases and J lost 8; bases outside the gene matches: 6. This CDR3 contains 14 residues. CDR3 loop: CSVEEAGRGHEQFF. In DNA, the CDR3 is TGCAGCGTTGAAGAAGCCGGGAGGGGACATGAGCAGTTCTTC.

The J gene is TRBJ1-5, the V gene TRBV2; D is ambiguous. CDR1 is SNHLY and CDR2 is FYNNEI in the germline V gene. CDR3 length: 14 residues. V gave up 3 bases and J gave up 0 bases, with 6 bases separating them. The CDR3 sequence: CASSDRYSNQPQHF. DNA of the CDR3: TGTGCCAGCAGTGACAGGTATAGCAATCAGCCCCAGCATTTT.

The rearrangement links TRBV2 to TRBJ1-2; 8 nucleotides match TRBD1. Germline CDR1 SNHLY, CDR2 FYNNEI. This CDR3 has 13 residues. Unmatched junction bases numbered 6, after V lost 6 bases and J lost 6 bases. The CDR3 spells CASSPAGGNGYTF. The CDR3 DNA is TGTGCCAGCAGCCCCGCAGGGGGCAATGGCTACACCTTC. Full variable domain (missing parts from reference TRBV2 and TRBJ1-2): EPEVTQTPSHQVTQMGQEVILRCVPISNHLYFYWYRQILGQKVEFLVSFYNNEISEKSEIFDDQFSVERPDGSNFTLKIRSTKLEDSAMYFCASSPAGGNGYTFGSGTRLTVV.

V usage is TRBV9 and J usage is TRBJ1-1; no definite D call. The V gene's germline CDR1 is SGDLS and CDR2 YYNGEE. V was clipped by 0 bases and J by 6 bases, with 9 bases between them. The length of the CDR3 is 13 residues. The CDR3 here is CASSVGPDSEAFF. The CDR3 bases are TGTGCCAGCAGCGTAGGTCCAGACTCTGAAGCTTTCTTT.

CDR3 nucleotide sequence: TGTGCCAGCAGCTTAGAGAGACAGGGGGGACAAGTCTCTGGAAACACCATATATTTT. Amino acids: CASSLERQGGQVSGNTIYF. This sequence joins TRBV7-8 and TRBJ1-3; TRBD1 matches 9 bases. J lost 0 bases, V lost 1 base, and 10 bases had no gene match. This CDR3 spans 19 amino acids. CDR1 SGHVS and CDR2 FQNEAQ come from the germline V gene.

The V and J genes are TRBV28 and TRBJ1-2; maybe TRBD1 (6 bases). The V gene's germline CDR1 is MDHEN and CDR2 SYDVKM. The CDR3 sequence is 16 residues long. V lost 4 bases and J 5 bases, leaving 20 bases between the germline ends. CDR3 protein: CASSWAPGTTEYGYTF. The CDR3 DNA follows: TGTGCCAGCAGTTGGGCCCCCGGGACAACGGAATATGGCTACACCTTC.

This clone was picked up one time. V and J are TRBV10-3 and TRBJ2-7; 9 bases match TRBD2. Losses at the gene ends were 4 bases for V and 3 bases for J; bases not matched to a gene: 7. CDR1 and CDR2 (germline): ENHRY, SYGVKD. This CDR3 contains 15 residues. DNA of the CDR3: TGTGCCATCAGTGGCCTAGCGGGGACCCGCTACGAGCAGTACTTC. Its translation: CAISGLAGTRYEQYF.

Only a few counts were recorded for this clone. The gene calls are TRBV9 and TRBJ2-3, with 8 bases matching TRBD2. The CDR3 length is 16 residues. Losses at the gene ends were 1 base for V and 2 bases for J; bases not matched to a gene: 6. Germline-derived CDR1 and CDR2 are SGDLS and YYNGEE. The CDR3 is CASSVSGGGFTDTQYF. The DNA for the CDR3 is TGTGCCAGCAGCGTATCGGGCGGGGGGTTCACAGATACGCAGTATTTT.

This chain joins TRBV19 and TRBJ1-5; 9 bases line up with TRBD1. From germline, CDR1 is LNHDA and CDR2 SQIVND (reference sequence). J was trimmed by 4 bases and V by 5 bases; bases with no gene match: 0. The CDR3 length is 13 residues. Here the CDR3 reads CASSGTGNQPQHF. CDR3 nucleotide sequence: TGTGCCAGTAGTGGGACAGGGAATCAGCCCCAGCATTTT.

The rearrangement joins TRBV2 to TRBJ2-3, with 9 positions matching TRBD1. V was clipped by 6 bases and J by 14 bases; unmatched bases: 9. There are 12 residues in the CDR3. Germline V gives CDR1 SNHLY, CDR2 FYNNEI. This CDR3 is CASRGDRVARYF. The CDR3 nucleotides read TGTGCCAGCAGAGGGGACAGGGTGGCAAGGTATTTT.

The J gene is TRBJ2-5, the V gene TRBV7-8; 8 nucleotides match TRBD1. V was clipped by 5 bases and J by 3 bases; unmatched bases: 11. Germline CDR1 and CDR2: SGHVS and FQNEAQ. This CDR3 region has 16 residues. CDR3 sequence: CASSLGQATLKETQYF. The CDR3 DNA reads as TGTGCCAGCAGCCTGGGACAGGCGACGCTAAAAGAGACCCAGTACTTC. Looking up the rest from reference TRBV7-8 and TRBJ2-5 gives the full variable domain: GAGVSQSPRYKVAKRGQDVALRCDPISGHVSLFWYQQALGQGPEFLTYFQNEAQLDKSGLPSDRFFAERPEGSVSTLKIQRTQQEDSAVYLCASSLGQATLKETQYFGPGTRLLVL.

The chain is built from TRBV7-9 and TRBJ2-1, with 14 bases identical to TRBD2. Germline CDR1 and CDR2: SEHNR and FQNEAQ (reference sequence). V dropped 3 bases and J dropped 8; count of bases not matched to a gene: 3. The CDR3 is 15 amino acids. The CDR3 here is CASSLGTSGSDEQFF. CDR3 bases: TGTGCCAGCAGCTTGGGGACTAGCGGGAGCGATGAGCAGTTCTTC.

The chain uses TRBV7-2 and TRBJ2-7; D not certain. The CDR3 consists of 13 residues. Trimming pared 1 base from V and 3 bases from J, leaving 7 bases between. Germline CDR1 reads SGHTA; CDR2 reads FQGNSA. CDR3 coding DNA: TGTGCCAGCAGCTTAGGGGCAGTCTACGAGCAGTACTTC. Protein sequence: CASSLGAVYEQYF.

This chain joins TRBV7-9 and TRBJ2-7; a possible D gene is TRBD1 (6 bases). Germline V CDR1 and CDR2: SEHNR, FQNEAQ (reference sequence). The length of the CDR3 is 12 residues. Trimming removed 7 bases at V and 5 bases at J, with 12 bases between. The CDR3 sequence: CASTQGTDEQYF. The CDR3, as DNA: TGTGCCAGCACCCAGGGGACCGACGAGCAGTACTTC.

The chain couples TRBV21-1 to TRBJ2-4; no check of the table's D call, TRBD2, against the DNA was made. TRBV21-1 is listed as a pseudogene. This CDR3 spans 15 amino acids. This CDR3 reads CASSKNVLSGNIQYF. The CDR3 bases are TGTGCCAGCAGCAAAAACGTTCTTAGTGGAAACATTCAGTACTTC.

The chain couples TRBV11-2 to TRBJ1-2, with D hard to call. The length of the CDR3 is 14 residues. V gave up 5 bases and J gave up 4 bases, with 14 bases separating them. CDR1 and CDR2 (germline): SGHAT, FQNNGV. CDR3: CASSQRSLLYGYTF. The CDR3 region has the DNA TGTGCCAGCAGCCAGAGATCACTACTCTATGGCTACACCTTC.

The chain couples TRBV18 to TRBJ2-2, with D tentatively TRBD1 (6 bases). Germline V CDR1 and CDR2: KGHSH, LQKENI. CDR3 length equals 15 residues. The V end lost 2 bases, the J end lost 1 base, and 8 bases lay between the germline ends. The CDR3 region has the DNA TGTGCCAGCTCACCAAGGGGGAGGAACACCGGGGAGCTGTTTTTT. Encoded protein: CASSPRGRNTGELFF.

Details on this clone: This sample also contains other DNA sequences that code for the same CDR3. CDR3: CASRRGGETQYF. CDR3 nucleotides: TGTGCCAGCAGGAGGGGGGGAGAGACCCAGTACTTC. This sequence joins TRBV2 and TRBJ2-5; possible D gene TRBD2, 7 bases. The CDR3 is 12 amino acids. V was pared by 6 bases and J by 4 bases, with 9 bases between. CDR1 is SNHLY, CDR2 FYNNEI, per germline.

The CDR3 DNA reads TGCGCCAGCAGCTTGGCCGGTGGTACAGGGGGGAGGTGGTACTTC. This sequence encodes CASSLAGGTGGRWYF. The rearrangement links TRBV5-1 to TRBJ2-7, with 8 bases that match TRBD1. CDR1 and CDR2 from the germline V gene are SGHRS and YFSETQ. The CDR3 sequence is 15 residues long. Trimming removed 0 bases from V and 12 bases from J; junction bases left unmatched: 14. Combining the CDR3 with reference TRBV5-1 and TRBJ2-7 gives the whole variable domain KAGVTQTPRYLIKTRGQQVTLSCSPISGHRSVSWYQQTPGQGLQFLFEYFSETQRNKGNFPGRFSGRQFSNSRSEMNVSTLELGDSALYLCASSLAGGTGGRWYFGPGTRLTVT.

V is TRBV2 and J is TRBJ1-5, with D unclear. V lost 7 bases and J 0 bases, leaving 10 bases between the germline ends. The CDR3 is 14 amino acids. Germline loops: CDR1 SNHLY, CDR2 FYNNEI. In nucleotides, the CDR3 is TGTGCCAGCACGCAGACATATAGCAATCAGCCCCAGCATTTT. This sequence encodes CASTQTYSNQPQHF.

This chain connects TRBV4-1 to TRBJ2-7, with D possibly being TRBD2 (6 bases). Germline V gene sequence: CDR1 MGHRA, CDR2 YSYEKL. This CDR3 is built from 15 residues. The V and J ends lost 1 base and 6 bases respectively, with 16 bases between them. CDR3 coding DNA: TGCGCCAGCAGCCAAGGGAGACTAGGCGGCTCCGAGCAGTACTTC. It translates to CASSQGRLGGSEQYF.

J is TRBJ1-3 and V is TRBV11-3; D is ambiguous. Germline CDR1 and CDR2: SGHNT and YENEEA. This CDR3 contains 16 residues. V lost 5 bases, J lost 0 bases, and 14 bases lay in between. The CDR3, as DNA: TGTGCCAGCAGCCCAAGAGGACTGAGCTCTGGAAACACCATATATTTT. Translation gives CASSPRGLSSGNTIYF.

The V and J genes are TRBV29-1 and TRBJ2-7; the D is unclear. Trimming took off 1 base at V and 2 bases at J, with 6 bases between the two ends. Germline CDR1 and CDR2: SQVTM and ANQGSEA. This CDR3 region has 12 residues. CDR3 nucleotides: TGCAGCGTTGAAGCCGGAGCCTACGAGCAGTACTTC. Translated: CSVEAGAYEQYF.

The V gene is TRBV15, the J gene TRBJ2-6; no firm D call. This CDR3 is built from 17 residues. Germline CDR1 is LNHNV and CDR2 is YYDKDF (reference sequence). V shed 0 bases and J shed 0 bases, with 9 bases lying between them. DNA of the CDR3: TGTGCCACCAGCAGAGATCTCGCAGTCTCTGGGGCCAACGTCCTGACTTTC. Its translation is CATSRDLAVSGANVLTF.

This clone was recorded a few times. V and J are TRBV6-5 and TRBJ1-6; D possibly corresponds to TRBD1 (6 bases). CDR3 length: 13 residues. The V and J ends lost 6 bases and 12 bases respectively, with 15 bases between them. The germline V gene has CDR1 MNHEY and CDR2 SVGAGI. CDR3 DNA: TGTGCCAGCAGGTCAACAGGGAAGGAACCCCTCCACTTT. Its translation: CASRSTGKEPLHF.

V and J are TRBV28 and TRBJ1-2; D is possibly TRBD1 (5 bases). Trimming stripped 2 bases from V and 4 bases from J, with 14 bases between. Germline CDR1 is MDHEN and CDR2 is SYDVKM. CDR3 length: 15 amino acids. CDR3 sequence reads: CASSLQGGIGYGYTF. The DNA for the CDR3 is TGTGCCAGCAGTTTACAGGGAGGGATTGGCTATGGCTACACCTTC.

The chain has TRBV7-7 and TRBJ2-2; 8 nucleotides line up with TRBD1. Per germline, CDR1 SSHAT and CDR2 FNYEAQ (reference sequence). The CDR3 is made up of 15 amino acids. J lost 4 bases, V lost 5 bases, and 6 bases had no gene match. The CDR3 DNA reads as TGTGCCAGCAGCCCTGGACAGGGTCCCACCGGGGAGCTGTTTTTT. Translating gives CASSPGQGPTGELFF. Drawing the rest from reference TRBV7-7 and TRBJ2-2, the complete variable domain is GAGVSQSPRYKVTKRGQDVTLRCDPISSHATLYWYQQALGQGPEFLTYFNYEAQPDKSGLPSDRFSAERPEGSISTLTIQRTEQRDSAMYRCASSPGQGPTGELFFGEGSRLTVL.

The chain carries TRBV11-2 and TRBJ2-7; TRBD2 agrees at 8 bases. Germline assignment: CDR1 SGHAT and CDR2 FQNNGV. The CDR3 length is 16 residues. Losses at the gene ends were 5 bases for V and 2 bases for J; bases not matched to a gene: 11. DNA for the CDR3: TGTGCCAGCAGCAAACAGTGGGGAGCGGGAGCCTACGAGCAGTACTTC. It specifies CASSKQWGAGAYEQYF.

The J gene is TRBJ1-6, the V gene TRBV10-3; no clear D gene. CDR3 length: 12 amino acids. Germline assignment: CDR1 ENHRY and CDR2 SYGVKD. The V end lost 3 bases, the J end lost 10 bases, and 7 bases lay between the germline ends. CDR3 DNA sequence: TGTGCCATCAGTGATTCAGGATCACCCCTCCACTTT. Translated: CAISDSGSPLHF.

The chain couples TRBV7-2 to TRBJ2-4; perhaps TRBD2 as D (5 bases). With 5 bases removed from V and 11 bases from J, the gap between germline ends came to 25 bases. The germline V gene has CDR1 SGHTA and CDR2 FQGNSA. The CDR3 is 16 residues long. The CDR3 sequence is CASSLEGTAPRVLQYF. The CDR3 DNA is TGTGCCAGCAGCCTAGAGGGAACAGCGCCGCGGGTCCTTCAGTACTTC. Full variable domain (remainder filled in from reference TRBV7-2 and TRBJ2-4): GAGVSQSPSNKVTEKGKDVELRCDPISGHTALYWYRQSLGQGLEFLIYFQGNSAPDKSGLPSDRFSAERTGGSVSTLTIQRTQQEDSAVYLCASSLEGTAPRVLQYFGAGTRLSVL.

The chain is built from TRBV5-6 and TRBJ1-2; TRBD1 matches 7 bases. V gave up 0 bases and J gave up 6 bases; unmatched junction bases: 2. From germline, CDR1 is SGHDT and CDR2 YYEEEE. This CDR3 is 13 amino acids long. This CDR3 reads CASSLGQGHGYTF. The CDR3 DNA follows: TGTGCCAGCAGCTTGGGACAGGGTCATGGCTACACCTTC.